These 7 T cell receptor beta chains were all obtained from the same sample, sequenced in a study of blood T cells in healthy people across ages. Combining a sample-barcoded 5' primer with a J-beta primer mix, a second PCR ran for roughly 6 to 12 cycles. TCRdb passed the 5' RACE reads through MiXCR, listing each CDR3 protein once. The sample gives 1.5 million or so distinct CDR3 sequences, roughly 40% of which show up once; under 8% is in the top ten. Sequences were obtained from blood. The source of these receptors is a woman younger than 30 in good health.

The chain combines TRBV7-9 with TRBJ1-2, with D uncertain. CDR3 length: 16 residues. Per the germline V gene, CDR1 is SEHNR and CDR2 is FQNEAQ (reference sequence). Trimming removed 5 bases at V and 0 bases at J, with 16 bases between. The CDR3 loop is CASSHDLTVANYGYTF. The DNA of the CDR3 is TGTGCCAGCAGCCACGACCTGACCGTGGCTAACTATGGCTACACCTTC.

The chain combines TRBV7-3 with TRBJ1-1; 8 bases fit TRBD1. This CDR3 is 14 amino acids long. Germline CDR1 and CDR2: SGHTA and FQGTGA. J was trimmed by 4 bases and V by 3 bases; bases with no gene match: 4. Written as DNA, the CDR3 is TGTGCCAGCAGCTTTAAAACAGGGGGCACTGAAGCTTTCTTT. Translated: CASSFKTGGTEAFF.

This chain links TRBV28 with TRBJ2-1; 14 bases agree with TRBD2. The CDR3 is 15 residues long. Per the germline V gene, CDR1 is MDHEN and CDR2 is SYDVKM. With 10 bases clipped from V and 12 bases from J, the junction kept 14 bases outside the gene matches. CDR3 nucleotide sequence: TGTGCCACTCAGAATCCGGGACTAGCGGGGGAGTCGCAGTTCTTC. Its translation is CATQNPGLAGESQFF.

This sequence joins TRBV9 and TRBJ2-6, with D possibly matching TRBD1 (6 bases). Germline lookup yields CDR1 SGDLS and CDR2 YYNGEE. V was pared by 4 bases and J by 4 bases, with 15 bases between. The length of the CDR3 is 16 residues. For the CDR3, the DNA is TGTGCCAGCAGCCCCAGGGGCCCTGCCGGGGCCAACGTCCTGACTTTC. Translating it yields CASSPRGPAGANVLTF. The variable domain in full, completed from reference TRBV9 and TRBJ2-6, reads DSGVTQTPKHLITATGQRVTLRCSPRSGDLSVYWYQQSLDQGLQFLIQYYNGEERAKGNILERFSAQQFPDLHSELNLSSLELGDSALYFCASSPRGPAGANVLTFGAGSRLTVL.

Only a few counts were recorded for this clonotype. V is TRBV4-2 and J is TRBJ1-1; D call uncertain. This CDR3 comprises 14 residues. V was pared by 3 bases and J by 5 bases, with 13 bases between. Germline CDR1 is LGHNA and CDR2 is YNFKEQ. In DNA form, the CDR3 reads TGTGCCAGCAGCCAGGCCGGGCAGGATACTGAAGCTTTCTTT. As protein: CASSQAGQDTEAFF.

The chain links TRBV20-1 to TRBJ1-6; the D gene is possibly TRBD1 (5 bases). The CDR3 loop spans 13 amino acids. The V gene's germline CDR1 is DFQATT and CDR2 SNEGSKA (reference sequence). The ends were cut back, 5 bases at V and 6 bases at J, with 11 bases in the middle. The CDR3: CSAPDRSNSPLHF. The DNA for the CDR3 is TGCAGTGCTCCCGACAGAAGTAATTCACCCCTCCACTTT.

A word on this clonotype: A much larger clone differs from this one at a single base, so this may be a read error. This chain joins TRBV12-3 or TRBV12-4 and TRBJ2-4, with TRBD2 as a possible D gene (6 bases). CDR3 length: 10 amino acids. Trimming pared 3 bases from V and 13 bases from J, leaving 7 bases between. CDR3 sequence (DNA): TGTGCCAGCAGTTTTGGGGGGCAGTACTTC. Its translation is CASSFGGQYF.